The sequence of this TCR beta chain was determined in a study of cytomegalovirus exposure and HLA in healthy donors. PCR used 60 Vbeta primers and 13 Jbeta primers. Profiled with immunoSEQ multiplex PCR; TCRdb holds only in-frame clones, not every one. The profile shows 150,000 to 180,000 clones, around 80% of them singletons. Trimming stripped 4 bases from V and 2 bases from J, with 12 bases between. This CDR3 spans 14 amino acids. The V gene's germline CDR1 is SGHNT and CDR2 YYREEE (reference sequence). Sequencing used PBMCs. This sequence joins TRBV5-4 and TRBJ1-2; possibly TRBD1 for D (6 bases). This TCR was sampled from a woman between 35 and 50 years old in good health and CMV-seronegative. The CDR3 here is CASSPPGQNYGYTF. The CDR3 DNA reads TGTGCCAGCAGCCCTCCGGGACAAAACTATGGCTACACCTTC. Variable domain in full (rest from reference TRBV5-4 and TRBJ1-2): ETGVTQSPTHLIKTRGQQVTLRCSSQSGHNTVSWYQQALGQGPQFIFQYYREEENGRGNFPPRFSGLQFPNYSSELNVNALELDDSALYLCASSPPGQNYGYTFGSGTRLTVV.